This T cell receptor beta chain was profiled in a study of shared clonotypes between healthy human individuals. Overall study: Per donor, CD8 memory used one plate, CD8 naive used two, CD4 memory used three and CD4 naive used three. Study-wide points: The study generally estimated greater richness for naive than memory subsets.

As regards this clone: The antigen is undetermined.

Trimming left V 4 bases short and J 3 bases short, with 13 bases between. CDR3 size: 14 residues. Germline-derived CDR1 and CDR2 are SGHDT and YYEEEE. Measured with immunoSEQ multiplex PCR; TCRdb has only the in-frame clones, and not every one. The profile covers 1,500,000 or so clones, with approximately 98.5% appearing a single time and roughly 0.35% taken by the ten largest. The source of this sequence is a man in his thirties or forties in good health. The J gene is TRBJ2-5, the V gene TRBV5-6; D not certain. Sequenced input: naive CD4+ T cells sorted from blood. Specified subset: CD45RA+ positively selected. The CDR3 DNA follows: TGTGCCAGCAGCCAGGACCCTTCTGAAGAGACCCAGTACTTC. Protein product: CASSQDPSEETQYF.